This paragraph reports one T cell receptor (beta chain). Its antigen is currently not known. Base qualities are not at hand, and no much larger clone is one base apart. This sample stems from a study of cytomegalovirus exposure and HLA in healthy donors (dated by TCRdb to about 2017). Broadly, across the study: An earlier analysis of some 600 of the donors reported 276 Gb of sequence data and around 110 million unique TCR beta sequences obtained from about 200 million T cells. Roughly 300 gigabases of sequencing data and 70 million to 100 million unique TCR sequences made up an early release that covered approximately 650 HLA-typed donors. Among the roughly 390 genotyped donors, around 81% belonged to the genetic ancestry cluster associated with self-reported Caucasian donors. The aim of the study was to test whether cataloging public T cell receptors could identify signatures of past pathogen exposure. The study used immunosequencing to profile the T cell repertoires of 600 to 850 subjects and linked those repertoires to cytomegalovirus serostatus. In addition to the first cohort of 650 to 750 subjects, a separate validation cohort of approximately 130 different subjects was used. To predict cytomegalovirus infection status, the study combined high-throughput TCR immunosequencing, statistical association of individual TCRs with disease status, and machine learning. To study patterns of TCR occurrence, a later analysis re-analyzed previously published TCR beta repertoires from several hundred donors and added high-resolution HLA genotyping. The later analysis used no new phenotypic data to find candidate immune exposures, relying instead on TCR beta sequences and their occurrence across donors. An earlier analysis of around 580 of the donors used high-throughput TCR beta sequencing to judge whether each TCR beta V gene segment behaved as functional or pseudogenic. Donor age, sex, ethnicity and CMV serostatus were collected together with the repertoire data. Genome-wide SNP genotypes for about 65% of the 666 donors were used in a later genetic analysis, which treated that subset as a discovery cohort. All discovery cohort repertoires had been generated on a single sequencing platform. Class I and class II HLA loci were covered by the typing at four-digit resolution. Typing coverage differed by locus: A, B, C, DRB1 and DQB1 were typed in about 629-640 donors, DQA1 in around 500, DPA1 in some 600, and DPB1 in 450 to 480. A handful of DR-DQ haplotypes were treated as single units for association and clustering because of strong linkage in the cohort. On average, roughly 240,000 unique TCR beta nucleotide sequences were sequenced per donor among 350 to 400 genotyped donors of the cohort, with around 19% of those sequences being non-productive.

The cohort was made up of 666 healthy bone marrow donors. At the time of sampling, all cohort members were nominally healthy, though unrecorded immune exposures were likely present. The donor was CMV seropositive and belonged to the group of 250 to 300 seropositive cohort members. A peripheral blood sample was provided by each donor, and peripheral blood mononuclear cells were used for TCR beta sequencing. Genomic DNA extraction from the blood cell samples was performed with the Qiagen DNeasy Blood Extraction Kit. The library was generated by the immunoSEQ multiplex PCR assay. For the multiplex PCR, a mixture combining 60 forward primers for TCR Vbeta segments and 13 reverse primers for TCR Jbeta segments was used. Amplification of the CDR3 region of rearranged TCR beta genes was performed with a multiplex PCR assay on genomic DNA. On the Illumina HiSeq System, the amplified TCR beta libraries were sequenced as 87-base-pair reads. Processing in the source paper ran as follows. Across the 640 or so repertoires, a later analysis counted around 80 million unique TCR beta chains, around 11 million of which were shared by at least two donors. A nearest-neighbor algorithm error-corrected the raw reads and collapsed the reads into unique sequences, merging closely related sequences to remove PCR and sequencing errors. To assign V, D and J gene segments, CDR3 sequences were aligned to IMGT reference sequences. For a sequence to be retained, at least a six-nucleotide match to both a V gene segment and a J gene segment was required. Rearrangements were called productive when the CDR3 lacked stop codons and stayed in frame with V and J; all others were non-productive. CDR3 was defined according to IMGT convention as the region running from the second conserved V-encoded cysteine to the conserved J-encoded phenylalanine. In an earlier analysis of 587 of the donors, sequences lacking an unambiguous match to a single V gene segment were excluded. In an earlier analysis of more than 500 of the donors, a V segment was called functional when productive rearrangements were above 56.7%, and segregating when the standard deviation between donors exceeded 5%. A statistical classification framework was built to diagnose cytomegalovirus status from the catalog of TCR beta chain sequences. In a later analysis, V and J genes were assigned by comparing TCR nucleotide sequences against IMGT/GENE-DB human TR gene sequences. In a later analysis, CDR3 sequences and most-parsimonious VDJ recombination scenarios were assigned using the TCRdist pipeline. In a later analysis, every TCR beta chain was defined by the combination of its CDR3 amino acid sequence and its V-gene family, and reads without a unique V-gene family were dropped. To address suspected cross-contamination and a sequencing artifact, a later analysis removed over 500 highly shared, low-generation-probability nucleotide sequences. In a later analysis, a clonal expansion index was calculated for each public chain from normalized within-repertoire ranks of inferred template counts. Generation probabilities in a later analysis came from a VDJ recombination model fitted to out-of-frame rearrangements, and those results were checked against IGoR. In a later analysis, hypergeometric tests were used to score TCR-TCR, TCR-HLA and TCR-CMV co-occurrence, with a repertoire-size bias correction applied to TCR pairs. To estimate false discovery rates, a later analysis permuted the HLA or CMV assignments 20 times. In a later analysis, co-occurring TCRs were grouped using DBSCAN, with TCRdist sequence similarity added in when clustering inside HLA-allele-positive subsets. Repertoires with fewer than 30,000 or more than 120,000 public chains were left out of co-occurrence clustering, as were a handful of repertoires with anomalous nucleotide sharing. The table comes from immuneACCESS by way of TCRdb, which keeps in-frame sequences with V and J called. Part of the clones is missing from these tables; in studies checked, under half for an unresolved V gene and the rest for unknown reasons. V, J and clone size reflect that table, while D and trimming were determined from the DNA. Here the sample has about 130,000 clones; 82% occur a single time. The ten largest clones take up 10% to 12% of the sample.

Paper-wide results and their limitations: Because counts were too low, around 17 rarely observed V segments, including chromosome 9 orphons, were left out of the earlier analysis of roughly 600 of the donors. A group of highly shared sequence variants was considered likely to be a technical artifact of the sequencing pipeline. Sequencing depth was assumed to be roughly uniform across donors in the presence/absence analyses, though that assumption may not hold. The 87-base-pair reads could not distinguish some IMGT-functional V segments, including TRBV6-2 and TRBV6-3, so those segments were excluded. The only immune exposure information available for the cohort was CMV serostatus. Most CMV-associated TCR beta chains appeared to be HLA-restricted in a later analysis, and the HLA associations seemed to be driven largely by CMV exposure. According to a later analysis, parvovirus B19, influenza, CMV and Epstein-Barr virus appeared linked to several top co-occurrence clusters. A few of the identified cytomegalovirus-associated TCR beta chains were confirmed in vitro to be specific for cytomegalovirus antigens. In an earlier analysis of about 600 of the donors, most TCR beta V segments appeared in productive rearrangements about 90% or about 30% of the time, broadly matching IMGT annotations. The classifier was reported to diagnose cytomegalovirus status with high specificity and sensitivity in both the original and validation cohorts. Specific HLA alleles were associated with 16,951 TCR beta sequences at a false discovery rate of 0.05 in a later analysis. The study listed approximately 150 TCR beta chains as associated with cytomegalovirus. Because HLA typing was missing for some donors at each locus, association tests included only the typed subset. Compared with equally common non-associated chains, HLA-associated TCR beta chains in a later analysis were more clonally expanded and had lower generation probabilities. According to the authors, the approach could potentially be generalized to other disease states and immunological phenotypes. A further reported finding was that TCR beta sequences accurately predicted the HLA-A and HLA-B alleles for most subjects in the first cohort. In a later analysis, TCR association rates were found to vary across HLA loci, with the most associated TCRs seen for DRB1 alleles and the fewest for HLA-C alleles. Linkage disequilibrium might explain the correlated functional status among segregating V segments, but an unknown experimental factor could not be excluded. Assigning TCR associations to individual alleles was difficult when HLA alleles, especially DR and DQ, strongly co-occurred. Only TCR beta chains were sequenced in this cohort, and the absence of alpha or paired-chain data limited detectable features. V-gene and J-gene trimming of TCR beta chains was associated with a missense DCLRE1C variant in a later genetic analysis, and the association was replicated in an independent cohort. While some public TCRs were present in many individuals, most TCR sequences turned up only very rarely across donors. Compared with the approximately 670-donor mean, donors in an Asian-associated ancestry cluster had fewer N-insertions in productive TCRs, according to a later genetic analysis.

For CDR1 and CDR2, the germline V gene (reference sequence) lists LNHDA and SQIVND. From V the trimming removes 5 bases and from J it removes 0 bases, while the gene matches leave 9 bases of the junction unaccounted for. Counted from cysteine to phenylalanine, this CDR3 has 16 amino acids. Just the 48-base CDR3 DNA is kept, in frame starting at base 1. The sequencing sample was made of PBMCs. Recombination linked TRBV19 to TRBJ2-7, and TRBD2 matches 8 of the central bases. The source is a male donor in good health and CMV-seropositive. The CDR3 has the sequence CASSPGGAPASYEQYF. The DNA is as follows: TGTGCCAGTAGTCCCGGGGGGGCCCCCGCCTCCTACGAGCAGTACTTC.